This entry describes one T cell receptor beta chain. Germline CDR1 and CDR2: GTSNPN and SVGIG (reference sequence). The V gene lost 7 bases and the J gene lost 4 bases, with 22 bases spanning the gap. The CDR3 loop spans 16 amino acids. The data originate from a study of blood T cell repertoires in COVID-19. Across the study: The United States, Italy and Spain provided the acute and convalescent COVID-19 samples.

This table comes from immunoSEQ multiplex PCR, and its TCRdb copy is limited to in-frame clones, with some not included. The sample consists of more than 300,000 clones, roughly four fifths of them appearing once. The chain combines TRBV30 with TRBJ2-2; possible D gene TRBD2, 5 bases. The sequenced sample was PBMCs or T cells enriched from blood (not recorded which). The sequence was collected from a woman aged 45-65 years who had recovered from COVID-19. The CDR3 loop reads CALNRAGGLGTGELFF. CDR3 DNA: TGTGCCTTGAACCGGGCTGGAGGTTTAGGCACCGGGGAGCTGTTTTTT. The full variable domain, its missing parts supplied by reference TRBV30 and TRBJ2-2, is SQTIHQWPATLVQPVGSPLSLECTVEGTSNPNLYWYRQAAGRGLQLLFYSVGIGQISSEVPQNLSASRPQDRQFILSSKKLLLSDSGFYLCALNRAGGLGTGELFFGEGSRLTVL.